These T cell receptor beta chains were read from a single sample in a study of T cell clusters in autoimmune cytopenias. TCRdb re-called the multiplex PCR reads and gives one entry per CDR3 protein, without DNA. Here the sample table reports a few thousand distinct CDR3 sequences. These data were also filed under a second study, of T cell repertoires in aging, cancer and after chemotherapy.

Sequenced material: peripheral blood. Receptors were obtained from a human donor with an autoimmune cytopenia or autoimmune hepatitis (not recorded which). The CDR3 runs from the conserved cysteine through the conserved F or W. Clone sizes are given selectively: once, few, many, or a class where the clone is expanded.

j_gene,abundance,v_gene,CDR3aa
TRBJ1-2,-,TRBV6-6,CASSSEGERIYGYTF
TRBJ2-3,-,TRBV6-5,CASSQVAGFTQYF
TRBJ1-3,-,TRBV6-1,CATPGDSSGNTIYF
TRBJ1-6,medium-sized,TRBV6-5,CASSYSPNNSPLHF
TRBJ2-7,-,TRBV30,CAGGASGRYEQYF
TRBJ2-1,-,TRBV12-3/TRBV12-4,CASSVGVEGINEQFF
TRBJ2-1,medium-sized,TRBV29-1,CSVEGLADEQFF
TRBJ1-4,-,TRBV7-9,CASSRQGAHNEKLFF
TRBJ1-6,-,TRBV15,CATSIYRGWSPLHF
TRBJ2-4,medium-sized,TRBV11-3,CASSLVLHIQYF
TRBJ1-1,-,TRBV6-1,CASSTGSANTEAFF
TRBJ2-7,-,TRBV6-5,CASSSRGEMGMGEQYF
TRBJ2-7,-,TRBV18,CASSPEDSITYEQYF
TRBJ2-7,-,TRBV6-1,CASNHRGSYEQYF
TRBJ2-2,-,TRBV7-9,CASSSSGPNTGELFF
TRBJ2-7,-,TRBV7-2,CASSWTSGTYEQYF
TRBJ1-2,medium-sized,TRBV19,CASSPTGDYGYTF
TRBJ2-1,-,TRBV6-8,CASSRDFTSYNVQFF
TRBJ1-5,-,TRBV11-3,CASSLYDNQPQHF
TRBJ2-7,-,TRBV6-5,CASSNTESEQYF
TRBJ2-3,medium-sized,TRBV5-6,CASSLGERGSTDTQYF
TRBJ2-7,-,TRBV13,CASSLAWGGPDYEQYF
TRBJ2-5,medium-sized,TRBV5-6,CASSRGQGRQETQYF
TRBJ2-3,medium-sized,TRBV6-1,CASSATRGGTDTQYF